One sample yielded the 29 T cell receptor beta chains listed below, sequenced in a study of radiation and T cells in renal cell carcinoma. Method: immunoSEQ multiplex PCR; TCRdb's copy keeps in-frame clones and lacks some. The sample lists roughly 13,000 clones; approximately 50% were seen once. Treatment given: treatment-naive control, cytoreductive nephrectomy. The sample was tumor tissue, taken from a patient whose treatment was nephrectomy without radiotherapy. The receptors originated from a man aged 50-59 years with renal cell carcinoma.

V and J are TRBV9 and TRBJ2-3; no clear D gene. The CDR3 has 17 residues. Trimming took off 6 bases at V and 0 bases at J, with 20 bases between the two ends. Germline V gives CDR1 SGDLS, CDR2 YYNGEE. DNA of the CDR3: TGTGCCAGCACAGACTCGTGGAACCCACAGAGCACAGATACGCAGTATTTT. Encoded protein: CASTDSWNPQSTDTQYF.

The chain employs TRBV30 and TRBJ1-2; no definite D call. Trimming cost V 0 bases and J 5 bases, with 10 bases left between them. CDR1 is GTSNPN and CDR2 is SVGIG in the germline V gene (reference sequence). There are 13 residues in the CDR3. In DNA, the CDR3 is TGTGCCTGGAGTGTACGAACATTGTATGGCTACACCTTC. It is translated as CAWSVRTLYGYTF.

This clone appeared a single time. This chain's CDR3 is CASSVLAGESDEQYF. The CDR3 DNA sequence: TGTGCCAGCAGTGTACTAGCGGGGGAGTCTGACGAGCAGTACTTC. V usage is TRBV6-1 and J usage is TRBJ2-7; 11 bases are a match to TRBD2. CDR3 length: 15 residues. Germline trimming cut 4 bases from V and 5 bases from J; bases unmatched to any gene: 7. From germline, CDR1 is MNHNS and CDR2 SASEGT.

The CDR3 reads CASTVNTEAFF. The CDR3 DNA reads TGTGCCAGCACAGTGAACACTGAAGCTTTCTTT. V usage is TRBV2 and J usage is TRBJ1-1; D remains ambiguous. The CDR3 runs to 11 residues. Germline V gene data show CDR1 as SNHLY and CDR2 as FYNNEI. Deletions cut 7 bases from V and 0 bases from J, with 3 bases between. The full variable domain, completed using reference TRBV2 and TRBJ1-1, is EPEVTQTPSHQVTQMGQEVILRCVPISNHLYFYWYRQILGQKVEFLVSFYNNEISEKSEIFDDQFSVERPDGSNFTLKIRSTKLEDSAMYFCASTVNTEAFFGQGTRLTVV.

This clone ranks as medium-sized. The V call is TRBV5-6, the J call TRBJ2-1, with D perhaps assigned TRBD1 or TRBD2 (7 bases each). The CDR3 extends over 15 amino acids. The V end lost 4 bases, the J end lost 7 bases, and 18 bases lay between the germline ends. Germline CDR1 SGHDT, CDR2 YYEEEE. The CDR3 DNA reads as TGTGCCAGCAGCCAGGGGGGGTCAGGCTCGAATGAGCAGTTCTTC. Translating gives CASSQGGSGSNEQFF.

This chain joins TRBV11-3 and TRBJ1-1; 8 bases match TRBD1. With 3 bases clipped from V and 5 bases from J, the junction kept 11 bases outside the gene matches. CDR3 length: 16 residues. Germline V gene lookup returns CDR1 SGHNT and CDR2 YENEEA. In nucleotides, the CDR3 is TGTGCCAGCAGCTTGTGGGGGACAGGATCGGTTACTGAAGCTTTCTTT. Translated, it gives CASSLWGTGSVTEAFF.

The J gene is TRBJ1-1, the V gene TRBV6-1, with a weak D call TRBD1 (5 bases). V lost 8 bases to trimming and J lost 1 base, with 11 bases between them. Germline V CDR1 and CDR2: MNHNS, SASEGT. The CDR3 has 13 amino acids. The chain's CDR3 is CASARQTNTEAFF. The CDR3 bases are TGTGCCAGCGCAAGACAGACGAACACTGAAGCTTTCTTT.

There are a few counts of this clone. The rearrangement joins TRBV4-1 to TRBJ2-7, with TRBD1 matching over 10 bases. The CDR3 length is 18 residues. Germline trimming cut 5 bases from V and 2 bases from J; bases unmatched to any gene: 15. Germline V gives CDR1 MGHRA, CDR2 YSYEKL. The CDR3 nucleotides read TGCGCCAGCAGCTTGGGCCCGGGTGACAGGGGGCTGGCCTACGAGCAGTACTTC. This codes for CASSLGPGDRGLAYEQYF.

This chain joins TRBV5-1 and TRBJ2-2, with 10 positions matching TRBD1. Germline trimming cut 3 bases from V and 4 bases from J; bases unmatched to any gene: 9. The CDR3 spans 17 residues. The germline CDR1 and CDR2 sequences are SGHRS and YFSETQ. CDR3 DNA sequence: TGCGCCAGCAGCTCGGCAACCAGACAGGGGGCCACCGGGGAGCTGTTTTTT. As protein: CASSSATRQGATGELFF.

The V call is TRBV6-1, the J call TRBJ1-6, with a weak D call TRBD1 (5 bases). Germline CDR1 and CDR2: MNHNS and SASEGT. The length of the CDR3 is 16 residues. Trimming removed 2 bases at V and 5 bases at J, with 13 bases between. The CDR3 DNA reads as TGTGCCAGCAGTGAACCCGTAGGGGTTAATAATTCACCCCTCCACTTT. Residues: CASSEPVGVNNSPLHF.

V and J are TRBV2 and TRBJ1-5, with D hard to call. Germline CDR1 reads SNHLY; CDR2 reads FYNNEI. This CDR3 comprises 14 residues. Trimming cost V 2 bases and J 3 bases, with 8 bases left between them. CDR3: CASSESQLNQPQHF. The CDR3, as DNA: TGTGCCAGCAGTGAAAGCCAGCTCAATCAGCCCCAGCATTTT.

The chain joins TRBV28 to TRBJ1-2; D unresolved. Germline V lookup: CDR1 MDHEN, CDR2 SYDVKM. The CDR3 covers 12 residues. Trimming took 2 bases from V and 2 from J, leaving 3 bases between them. CDR3 loop: CASSLNNYGYTF. CDR3 sequence (DNA): TGTGCCAGCAGTTTAAACAACTATGGCTACACCTTC.

CDR3: CASTHLTGGGHDTEAFF. The CDR3 nucleotides are TGTGCCAGTACCCATTTGACGGGCGGGGGGCATGACACTGAAGCTTTCTTT. The chain is built from TRBV19 and TRBJ1-1; a weak D match, TRBD1 (6 bases). V lost 7 bases to trimming and J lost 3 bases, with 24 bases between them. The length of the CDR3 is 17 residues. Germline values: CDR1 LNHDA, CDR2 SQIVND (reference sequence).

This clone was found a few times. The V and J genes are TRBV5-6 and TRBJ1-1, with D possibly being TRBD1 (6 bases). Germline-derived CDR1 and CDR2 are SGHDT and YYEEEE. The germline V and J ends were trimmed by 4 bases and 1 base, with 23 bases remaining between them. There are 18 residues in the CDR3. CDR3 loop: CASSIPPRGRDWNTEAFF. DNA of the CDR3: TGTGCCAGCAGCATACCCCCACGGGGGCGGGATTGGAACACTGAAGCTTTCTTT.

A few counts support this clone. The genes are TRBV6-1 and TRBJ1-1; possibly TRBD1 for D (6 bases). The CDR3 is 15 amino acids. Trimming shortened V by 3 bases and J by 4 bases, and 15 bases separated the two germline ends. The germline V gene has CDR1 MNHNS and CDR2 SASEGT. CDR3 amino acids: CASSDSQGIVTEAFF. CDR3 nucleotides: TGTGCCAGCAGTGATAGTCAGGGGATCGTCACTGAAGCTTTCTTT.

The rearrangement links TRBV5-1 to TRBJ2-3; TRBD1 or TRBD2 may be the D gene (6 bases each). Trimming shortened V by 2 bases and J by 2 bases, and 12 bases separated the two germline ends. The CDR3 spans 15 residues. Germline V gene lookup returns CDR1 SGHRS and CDR2 YFSETQ. CDR3 region: CASSFEGGDTDTQYF. The CDR3 bases are TGCGCCAGCAGCTTTGAGGGGGGCGACACAGATACGCAGTATTTT.

The rearrangement joins TRBV25-1 to TRBJ2-2; the D gene is possibly TRBD1 (6 bases). Trimming shortened V by 4 bases and J by 3 bases, and 12 bases separated the two germline ends. The germline V gene has CDR1 MGHDK and CDR2 SYGVNS. The CDR3 sequence is 15 residues long. The CDR3 spells CASSVAGDDTGELFF. The CDR3, as DNA: TGTGCCAGCAGTGTGGCAGGGGATGACACCGGGGAGCTGTTTTTT. The variable domain in full, with the rest retrieved from reference TRBV25-1 and TRBJ2-2, is EADIYQTPRYLVIGTGKKITLECSQTMGHDKMYWYQQDPGMELHLIHYSYGVNSTEKGDLSSESTVSRIRTEHFPLTLESARPSHTSQYLCASSVAGDDTGELFFGEGSRLTVL.

V and J are TRBV29-1 and TRBJ1-1; possibly TRBD1 for D (6 bases). V lost 7 bases and J 1 base, leaving 13 bases between the germline ends. CDR1 is SQVTM and CDR2 is ANQGSEA in the germline V gene. The CDR3 is 13 amino acids. The CDR3 loop reads CSGTTGGNTEAFF. The CDR3 coding sequence is TGCAGCGGGACGACAGGCGGGAACACTGAAGCTTTCTTT.

This clone was picked up a small number of times. CDR3 sequence (DNA): TGTGCCAGCAGCTTAGGCGTGGGGCAGATGAGCACCATATATTTT. It yields the protein CASSLGVGQMSTIYF. This rearrangement joins TRBV7-2 to TRBJ1-3, with a possible D match to TRBD1 (5 bases). Per the germline V gene, CDR1 is SGHTA and CDR2 is FQGNSA. V was cut by 1 base and J by 9 bases, with 16 bases left in between. The CDR3 consists of 15 residues.

The CDR3 region is CASVTPGYNQPQHF. The CDR3 region has the DNA TGTGCCAGTGTCACCCCGGGCTATAATCAGCCCCAGCATTTT. The J gene is TRBJ1-5, the V gene TRBV19; D gene uncertain. The germline V and J ends were trimmed by 8 bases and 4 bases, with 15 bases remaining between them. CDR3 size: 14 residues. CDR1 and CDR2 from the germline V gene are LNHDA and SQIVND (reference sequence).

The sample holds a few counts of this clone. This chain uses TRBV30 with TRBJ1-5, with D unclear. The CDR3 totals 13 residues. CDR1 and CDR2 from the germline V gene are GTSNPN and SVGIG (reference sequence). Trimming pared 2 bases from V and 4 bases from J, leaving 9 bases between. This chain's CDR3 is CAWSNSRNQPQHF. CDR3 nucleotides: TGTGCCTGGAGTAATTCAAGGAATCAGCCCCAGCATTTT.

This chain links TRBV6-6 with TRBJ1-1; 7 nucleotides line up with TRBD1. Germline V gives CDR1 MNHNY, CDR2 SVGAGI (reference sequence). The CDR3 runs to 14 residues. The V segment lost 6 bases and the J segment 0 bases; nucleotides outside the gene matches: 4. For the CDR3, the DNA is TGTGCCAGCAGCAGGGGGACCATGAACACTGAAGCTTTCTTT. Translation: CASSRGTMNTEAFF.

This clone was observed a few times. The chain carries TRBV5-4 and TRBJ1-1; no firm D call. CDR1 is SGHNT and CDR2 is YYREEE in the germline V gene (reference sequence). CDR3 length: 13 residues. The V and J ends lost 0 bases and 5 bases respectively, with 8 bases between them. CDR3 sequence reads: CASSLDVRTEAFF. CDR3 in DNA: TGTGCCAGCAGCTTGGATGTGAGAACTGAAGCTTTCTTT.

This chain joins TRBV5-1 and TRBJ2-2; no clear D. V shed 0 bases and J shed 5 bases, with 14 bases lying between them. Germline V gene sequence: CDR1 SGHRS, CDR2 YFSETQ. CDR3 size: 16 residues. This chain's CDR3 is CASSLGPLGNTGELFF. The CDR3 nucleotides are TGCGCCAGCAGCTTGGGACCTCTCGGAAATACCGGGGAGCTGTTTTTT. Based on the CDR3 plus reference TRBV5-1 and TRBJ2-2, the full variable domain is KAGVTQTPRYLIKTRGQQVTLSCSPISGHRSVSWYQQTPGQGLQFLFEYFSETQRNKGNFPGRFSGRQFSNSRSEMNVSTLELGDSALYLCASSLGPLGNTGELFFGEGSRLTVL.

The chain carries TRBV2 and TRBJ1-2; tentatively, D is TRBD1 (6 bases). The V gene lost 7 bases and the J gene lost 8 bases, with 14 bases spanning the gap. Germline V lookup: CDR1 SNHLY, CDR2 FYNNEI. This CDR3 has 12 amino acids. CDR3 in amino acids: CASIMTGEGYTF. In DNA form, the CDR3 reads TGTGCCAGCATCATGACAGGAGAGGGCTACACCTTC. The complete variable domain, with remaining parts taken from reference TRBV2 and TRBJ1-2, reads EPEVTQTPSHQVTQMGQEVILRCVPISNHLYFYWYRQILGQKVEFLVSFYNNEISEKSEIFDDQFSVERPDGSNFTLKIRSTKLEDSAMYFCASIMTGEGYTFGSGTRLTVV.

The rearrangement uses TRBV5-1 and TRBJ2-2; 7 bases map to TRBD1. V lost 3 bases and J lost 0; bases outside the gene matches: 2. CDR1 is SGHRS, CDR2 YFSETQ, per germline. This CDR3 spans 15 amino acids. The CDR3 nucleotides read TGCGCCAGCAGCTCGGGACAGACGAACACCGGGGAGCTGTTTTTT. It specifies CASSSGQTNTGELFF.

CDR3 sequence: CASSLEGWGTGPEAFF. CDR3 nucleotides: TGTGCCAGCAGCTTAGAGGGTTGGGGGACGGGGCCTGAAGCTTTCTTT. The J gene is TRBJ1-1, the V gene TRBV11-2; weak D call: TRBD1 (5 bases). The V gene lost 0 bases and the J gene lost 6 bases, with 17 bases spanning the gap. The CDR3 is 16 residues long. From germline, CDR1 is SGHAT and CDR2 FQNNGV.

This CDR3 reads CASSPASVNYGYTF. The CDR3 DNA reads TGTGCCAGCTCACCAGCCAGTGTTAACTATGGCTACACCTTC. V is TRBV18 and J is TRBJ1-2; D is uncertain. The CDR3 sequence is 14 residues long. In germline, CDR1 is KGHSH, CDR2 LQKENI. Trimming stripped 2 bases from V and 1 base from J, with 8 bases between.

This clone is categorized as medium-sized. This chain connects TRBV6-1 to TRBJ2-1, with TRBD2 identical over 14 bases. The CDR3 contains 15 residues. V shed 7 bases, J shed 10 bases, and the junction held 9 bases outside the gene matches. Germline loops: CDR1 MNHNS, CDR2 SASEGT. The CDR3 region is CASKTTSGGAGEQFF. In DNA form, the CDR3 reads TGTGCCAGCAAGACGACTAGCGGGGGGGCCGGGGAGCAGTTCTTC.